This T cell receptor beta chain was documented in a study of blood T cell repertoires in COVID-19. Study in general: Spain, Italy and the United States supplied samples that represented acute and convalescent COVID-19. PBMCs, B-cell-depleted T cells, or T cells were the source of the cDNA or gDNA that made up the material.

This table comes from immunoSEQ multiplex PCR, and its TCRdb copy is limited to in-frame clones, with some not included. In the table there are some 30,000 clones, about 89% of which are singletons. This CDR3 is built from 13 residues. The chain couples TRBV21-1 to TRBJ1-4; no check of the table's D call, TRBD1, against the DNA was made. TRBV21-1 is a known pseudogene. Sample: peripheral blood. This receptor was obtained from a man aged 70-80 years with active COVID-19. The CDR3, as DNA: TGTGCCAGCAGCACCGGGACAGCTGAACGACTGTTTTTT. This sequence encodes CASSTGTAERLFF.